The 11 T cell receptor beta chains listed next were all sequenced from one sample in a study of neurological immune-mediated disorders. TCRdb ran MiXCR on the 5' RACE reads and lists one entry per CDR3 protein. The table lists approximately 46,000 distinct CDR3 sequences, around 3.3% of them singletons, with more than 13% in the top ten. Material: PBMCs. The receptors stem from a woman aged 45-65 years with multiple sclerosis.

This clonotype was seen a few times. The chain couples TRBV6-6 to TRBJ2-3; TRBD2 matches at 8 bases. The CDR3 is 19 amino acids. V dropped 4 bases and J dropped 5; count of bases not matched to a gene: 20. Per germline, CDR1 MNHNY and CDR2 SVGAGI (reference sequence). The CDR3 DNA is TGTGCCAGCAGTTCAAGTTACTCCAGCGGGGGACTACAGGGAGATACGCAGTATTTT. It encodes CASSSSYSSGGLQGDTQYF.

This clonotype has a count of ten or more. The chain recombines TRBV6-1 with TRBJ1-4; TRBD1 might be the D (5 bases). CDR3 length: 17 amino acids. V was cut by 3 bases and J by 1 base, with 15 bases left in between. CDR1 and CDR2 from the germline V gene are MNHNS and SASEGT. The CDR3: CASSDPASGLTNEKLFF. The DNA of the CDR3 is TGTGCCAGCAGTGACCCGGCCTCAGGGTTAACTAATGAAAAACTGTTTTTT.

A note on this clonotype: A read error may produce the germline difference seen at one junction end. The chain recombines TRBV18 with TRBJ1-1, with TRBD1 as a possible D gene (5 bases). In germline, CDR1 is KGHSH, CDR2 LQKENI. The length of the CDR3 is 13 residues. The CDR3 here is CASSPPGGTGAFF. CDR3 nucleotides: TGTGCCAGCTCACCACCGGGGGGTACTGGAGCTTTCTTT.

This clonotype showed up many times. The chain uses TRBV20-1 and TRBJ1-5, with TRBD1 identical over 8 bases. The CDR3 has 14 amino acids. CDR1 and CDR2 (germline): DFQATT, SNEGSKA (reference sequence). The V gene end was trimmed by 3 bases and the J gene end by 2 bases; junction bases not matched to a gene: 3. CDR3 protein: CSARDRVRNQPQHF. Written as DNA, the CDR3 is TGCAGTGCTAGGGACAGGGTTCGCAATCAGCCCCAGCATTTT.

This clonotype occurred many times. The chain is built from TRBV12-3 or TRBV12-4 and TRBJ1-2; TRBD1 might be the D (6 bases). The V and J ends lost 6 bases and 3 bases respectively, with 17 bases between them. The CDR3 totals 15 residues. The CDR3 is CASSYNPDSYYGYTF. CDR3 nucleotides: TGTGCCAGCAGCTATAATCCGGACAGCTACTATGGCTACACCTTC.

This clonotype occurred many times. The rearrangement joins TRBV15 to TRBJ1-3, with D unclear. This CDR3 region has 12 residues. Trimming took off 5 bases at V and 3 bases at J, with 5 bases between the two ends. Germline V gene sequence: CDR1 LNHNV, CDR2 YYDKDF (reference sequence). DNA for the CDR3: TGTGCCACCAGCGTCCGTGGAAACACCATATATTTT. Amino acid sequence: CATSVRGNTIYF. The full variable domain, rest sourced from reference TRBV15 and TRBJ1-3, is DAMVIQNPRYQVTQFGKPVTLSCSQTLNHNVMYWYQQKSSQAPKLLFHYYDKDFNNEADTPDNFQSRRPNTSFCFLDIRSPGLGDTAMYLCATSVRGNTIYFGEGSWLTVV.

The sample holds a few counts of this clonotype. A read error may be the cause here, since a much bigger clone is one base away. The chain links TRBV7-8 to TRBJ1-5, with TRBD1 as a possible D gene (6 bases). This CDR3 has 13 amino acids. Germline CDR1 SGHVS, CDR2 FQNEAQ. DNA for the CDR3: TGTGCCAGCAGCACTTCAGGGGAACAGCACCAGCATTTT. Its translation is CASSTSGEQHQHF. The complete variable domain, with remaining parts taken from reference TRBV7-8 and TRBJ1-5, reads GAGVSQSPRYKVAKRGQDVALRCDPISGHVSLFWYQQALGQGPEFLTYFQNEAQLDKSGLPSDRFFAERPEGSVSTLKIQRTQQEDSAVYLCASSTSGEQHQHFGDGTRLSIL.

This clonotype was counted ten times or more. The chain couples TRBV20-1 to TRBJ2-7; TRBD1 aligns across 7 bases. The CDR3 is 15 amino acids. V was pared by 5 bases and J by 1 base, with 11 bases of the junction left unmatched. Germline V gives CDR1 DFQATT, CDR2 SNEGSKA (reference sequence). The CDR3 sequence: CSALNTGTDSYEQYF. The CDR3 nucleotides are TGCAGTGCTTTAAACACCGGGACAGATTCCTACGAGCAGTACTTC.

This clonotype was seen at least ten times. This sequence joins TRBV20-1 and TRBJ1-4, with D possibly TRBD1 on 5 matching bases. V was cut by 0 bases and J by 8 bases, with 22 bases left in between. This CDR3 has 17 residues. The germline V gene encodes CDR1 DFQATT and CDR2 SNEGSKA (reference sequence). The CDR3, as DNA: TGCAGTGCTAGAGATCTTAGTCCGGCAGGGTTGGAGGAAAAACTGTTTTTT. It is translated as CSARDLSPAGLEEKLFF.

This clonotype has at least ten counts. The rearrangement links TRBV6-6 to TRBJ2-1; tentatively, D is TRBD1 (6 bases). This CDR3 comprises 15 residues. Between the trimmed V and J ends, which lost 2 bases and 0 bases, there was a span of 8 bases. Germline assignment: CDR1 MNHNY and CDR2 SVGAGI (reference sequence). The CDR3 bases are TGTGCCAGCAGTTACGCGACAGGCTCCTACAATGAGCAGTTCTTC. It codes for CASSYATGSYNEQFF.

This clonotype was observed many times. The chain combines TRBV5-1 with TRBJ2-1, with TRBD2 matching over 7 bases. Germline V CDR1 and CDR2: SGHRS, YFSETQ. This CDR3 has 16 residues. V trimming: 3 bases; J trimming: 4 bases; junction bases outside the gene matches: 10. The CDR3 loop is CASSYSSGDTYNEQFF. The CDR3 DNA reads as TGCGCCAGCAGCTACTCTAGCGGCGACACTTACAATGAGCAGTTCTTC.